Shown below are 12 T cell receptor beta chains from a single sample sequenced in a study of human T cells and chemical hapten exposure. The time point: patch test 3, about 24 weeks after DPC sensitization. Treatment: therapeutic diphenylcyclopropenone sensitization with weekly scalp DPC. TCRdb independently ran MiXCR on the RACE reads; one entry per CDR3 protein. The repertoire has 80,000 to 100,000 distinct CDR3 sequences, roughly a quarter of them found once; the top ten carry around a tenth. The sample was whole blood, taken in connection with sensitization to the hapten diphenylcyclopropenone (DPC). All receptors come from a man aged 40-49 years with alopecia areata. Some clones in this sample may be carry-over from other donors' samples.

This clonotype was observed a few times. The chain uses TRBV12-3 or TRBV12-4 and TRBJ1-6; no firm D call. The CDR3 is 15 amino acids. V lost 6 bases and J lost 5, with 14 bases in between. The DNA for the CDR3 is TGTGCCAGCAGGCCCCTAGGGAACCATAATTCACCCCTCCACTTT. This gives the protein CASRPLGNHNSPLHF.

This clonotype was counted only a few times. V usage is TRBV14 and J usage is TRBJ1-1, with 10 bases matching TRBD1. The CDR3 runs 16 residues. The V gene's germline CDR1 is SGHDN and CDR2 FVKESK. V lost 4 bases and J lost 1; bases outside the gene matches: 6. CDR3 in amino acids: CASSPGTGARNTEAFF. Here the CDR3 DNA reads TGTGCCAGCAGCCCCGGGACAGGGGCCAGGAACACTGAAGCTTTCTTT.

This clonotype has a handful of counts. This rearrangement joins TRBV2 to TRBJ2-6, with D unclear. With 5 bases removed from V and 0 bases from J, the gap between germline ends came to 8 bases. Germline V lookup: CDR1 SNHLY, CDR2 FYNNEI. The CDR3 is 15 amino acids. CDR3 loop: CASSPSGSGANVLTF. DNA for the CDR3: TGTGCCAGCAGTCCCAGTGGCTCTGGGGCCAACGTCCTGACTTTC.

Ten or more counts support this clonotype. The chain combines TRBV28 with TRBJ2-3, with 7 positions matching TRBD2. The CDR3 totals 16 residues. The junction had 14 bases not matched to a gene; V was cut back by 5 bases and J by 6 bases. Per the germline V gene, CDR1 is MDHEN and CDR2 is SYDVKM. Here the CDR3 reads CASSPPTSLRGDTQYF. For the CDR3, the DNA is TGTGCCAGCAGTCCCCCGACTAGCCTAAGAGGGGATACGCAGTATTTT.

This clonotype was counted a few times. This rearrangement joins TRBV20-1 to TRBJ2-3; 7 nucleotides align to TRBD1. The trim removed 4 bases at V and 7 bases at J, leaving 14 bases unmatched. Germline CDR1 reads DFQATT; CDR2 reads SNEGSKA (reference sequence). This CDR3 contains 15 residues. Here the CDR3 reads CSANPRTGHIHTQYF. For the CDR3, the DNA is TGCAGTGCTAACCCCAGGACAGGTCACATTCATACGCAGTATTTT.

This chain uses TRBV6-5 with TRBJ1-1; D is possibly TRBD1 (5 bases). V was clipped by 4 bases and J by 11 bases, with 14 bases between them. Germline V gives CDR1 MNHEY, CDR2 SVGAGI. The CDR3 sequence is 12 residues long. CDR3 DNA sequence: TGTGCCAGCAGTTCTACGGGACCGGAGGCTTTCTTT. It yields the protein CASSSTGPEAFF.

This rearrangement joins TRBV4-3 to TRBJ2-3; no definite D call. CDR1 is LGHNA and CDR2 is YSLEER in the germline V gene. The CDR3 consists of 15 residues. The V end lost 0 bases, the J end lost 4 bases, and 11 bases lay between the germline ends. This CDR3 is CASSQDVADSDTQYF. CDR3 bases: TGCGCCAGCAGCCAAGATGTCGCAGATTCAGATACGCAGTATTTT.

This clonotype turned up a few times. V is TRBV5-4 and J is TRBJ2-1; 13 bases map to TRBD2. Looked up from germline, CDR1 is SGHNT and CDR2 is YYREEE (reference sequence). V dropped 1 base and J dropped 8; count of bases not matched to a gene: 6. The CDR3 has 16 amino acids. The CDR3 DNA is TGTGCCAGCAGCTTGAGGACTAGCGGGAGCCTTGATGAGCAGTTCTTC. Translating gives CASSLRTSGSLDEQFF.

V and J are TRBV27 and TRBJ2-3, with no clear D. The CDR3 has 15 amino acids. Trimming took 2 bases from V and 1 from J, leaving 10 bases between them. CDR1 and CDR2 from the germline V gene are MNHEY and SMNVEV (reference sequence). Written as DNA, the CDR3 is TGTGCCAGCAGTTTAGGTGGGCTCGGCACAGATACGCAGTATTTT. Its translation: CASSLGGLGTDTQYF.

In this sample, this clonotype turned up a few times. The chain carries TRBV12-3 or TRBV12-4 and TRBJ2-5; weak D call: TRBD2 (5 bases). Trimming cost V 3 bases and J 4 bases, with 12 bases left between them. This CDR3 comprises 14 residues. The CDR3 coding sequence is TGTGCCAGCAGTTTTAGTGGCGGGCGAGAGACCCAGTACTTC. Translating gives CASSFSGGRETQYF.

This clonotype turned up a few times. The chain recombines TRBV12-3 or TRBV12-4 with TRBJ2-5; maybe TRBD1 (6 bases). There are 13 residues in the CDR3. V dropped 3 bases and J dropped 3 bases, with 8 bases sitting between them. CDR3 sequence reads: CASSLRTEETQYF. CDR3 bases: TGTGCCAGCAGTTTGCGGACAGAAGAGACCCAGTACTTC.

The chain has TRBV14 and TRBJ1-1; no clear D gene. This CDR3 region has 14 residues. V lost 0 bases and J lost 0, with 5 bases in between. CDR1 and CDR2 (germline): SGHDN, FVKESK. Here the CDR3 DNA reads TGTGCCAGCAGCCAAGAACAGATGAACACTGAAGCTTTCTTT. Translating it yields CASSQEQMNTEAFF.